Below, 17 T cell receptor beta chains from the same sample are listed, as sequenced in a study of T cell responses to AZD1222 COVID-19 vaccine. TCRdb keeps only in-frame clones here, not all; method: immunoSEQ multiplex PCR. The table has approximately 100,000 clones, nearly 90% seen once. The material was peripheral blood, obtained 28 days after the second AZD1222 dose. The receptors here all came from an adult who received the AZD1222 COVID-19 vaccine.

The chain carries TRBV15 and TRBJ1-2; D gene ambiguous. Germline V gene data show CDR1 as LNHNV and CDR2 as YYDKDF (reference sequence). With 4 bases removed from V and 5 bases from J, the gap between germline ends came to 14 bases. The CDR3 covers 14 residues. In DNA, the CDR3 is TGTGCCACCAGCATTTCCTGGCAAATTTATGGCTACACCTTC. Its translation: CATSISWQIYGYTF.

As concerns this clone: One end of the junction does not line up with germline, which may come from a read error. V gene TRBV11-1 combines with J gene TRBJ2-5; 7 positions match TRBD1. The V gene's germline CDR1 is SGHAT and CDR2 FQDESV (reference sequence). This CDR3 comprises 15 residues. CDR3 protein: CASSLAGTEEETQYF. The CDR3 DNA sequence: TGTGCCAGCAGCCTAGCCGGGACAGAGGAAGAGACCCAGTACTTC.

The J gene is TRBJ2-5, the V gene TRBV7-7; no reliable D call. V lost 1 base, J lost 0 bases, and 9 bases lay in between. CDR1 is SSHAT and CDR2 is FNYEAQ in the germline V gene (reference sequence). The CDR3 contains 15 residues. In DNA form, the CDR3 reads TGTGCCAGCAGCTTAGGAGTGGGGTACCAAGAGACCCAGTACTTC. Protein sequence: CASSLGVGYQETQYF.

The genes are TRBV5-6 and TRBJ1-1; the D gene is possibly TRBD1 (5 bases). Trimming took off 2 bases at V and 5 bases at J, with 19 bases between the two ends. The CDR3 contains 16 residues. CDR1 and CDR2 (germline): SGHDT, YYEEEE. The CDR3 nucleotides are TGTGCCAGCAGCTTCGACCCCAGGGTGGATAAGACTGAAGCTTTCTTT. This codes for CASSFDPRVDKTEAFF.

The table lists this clone with a few counts. The V and J genes are TRBV28 and TRBJ2-7; D is undetermined. This CDR3 is 13 amino acids long. Trimming cost V 5 bases and J 3 bases, with 11 bases left between them. Germline CDR1 MDHEN, CDR2 SYDVKM. The CDR3 is CASSPTDLYEQYF. The CDR3 DNA reads TGTGCCAGCAGTCCGACCGACCTCTACGAGCAGTACTTC.

This CDR3 reads CASSLYPGGNEQYF. The CDR3 DNA sequence: TGTGCCAGCAGTCTTTACCCCGGAGGCAACGAGCAGTACTTC. The V and J genes are TRBV27 and TRBJ2-7, with a weak D call TRBD2 (5 bases). The V end was cut by 5 bases, the J end by 5 bases, with 16 bases between. The CDR3 is 14 amino acids. Germline V CDR1 and CDR2: MNHEY, SMNVEV (reference sequence).

The rearrangement links TRBV9 to TRBJ2-1; TRBD1 might be the D (6 bases). This CDR3 has 14 amino acids. With 0 bases removed from V and 9 bases from J, the gap between germline ends came to 13 bases. The germline gives CDR1 SGDLS, CDR2 YYNGEE. For the CDR3, the DNA is TGTGCCAGCAGCGTAGAAACAGGGTCTCTTGAGCAGTTCTTC. Translating gives CASSVETGSLEQFF.

The chain combines TRBV7-9 with TRBJ2-1, with D tentatively TRBD2 (5 bases). From germline, CDR1 is SEHNR and CDR2 FQNEAQ (reference sequence). The CDR3 is 14 amino acids. Deletions cut 5 bases from V and 1 base from J, with 9 bases between. The CDR3: CASSRTDSYNEQFF. The CDR3 bases are TGTGCCAGCAGCAGGACTGATTCCTACAATGAGCAGTTCTTC.

The chain has TRBV5-5 and TRBJ2-7; TRBD1 agrees at 8 bases. V dropped 4 bases and J dropped 8; count of bases not matched to a gene: 11. The CDR3 runs 14 residues. Germline lookup yields CDR1 SGHKS and CDR2 YYEKEE (reference sequence). CDR3 in amino acids: CASSQGTGTGKQYF. CDR3 in DNA: TGTGCCAGCAGCCAAGGGACAGGCACCGGGAAGCAGTACTTC.

The gene calls are TRBV7-9 and TRBJ2-7; 7 bases map to TRBD1. Losses at the gene ends were 4 bases for V and 5 bases for J; bases not matched to a gene: 8. The CDR3 spans 14 residues. CDR1 SEHNR and CDR2 FQNEAQ come from the germline V gene (reference sequence). CDR3 amino acids: CASSYMETGHEQYF. CDR3 sequence (DNA): TGTGCCAGCAGCTACATGGAGACAGGGCACGAGCAGTACTTC. The full variable domain, completed using reference TRBV7-9 and TRBJ2-7, is DTGVSQNPRHKITKRGQNVTFRCDPISEHNRLYWYRQTLGQGPEFLTYFQNEAQLEKSRLLSDRFSAERPKGSFSTLEIQRTEQGDSAMYLCASSYMETGHEQYFGPGTRLTVT.

This clone was seen once. The gene calls are TRBV27 and TRBJ1-1; D unresolved. CDR1 and CDR2 (germline): MNHEY, SMNVEV (reference sequence). The length of the CDR3 is 14 residues. The germline V and J ends were trimmed by 1 base and 5 bases, with 11 bases remaining between them. In DNA, the CDR3 is TGTGCCAGCAGTTTATTAGGGCGAGGTACTGAAGCTTTCTTT. As protein: CASSLLGRGTEAFF.

V usage is TRBV20-1 and J usage is TRBJ2-7; 7 bases match TRBD2. This CDR3 region has 14 residues. The trim removed 3 bases at V and 0 bases at J, leaving 5 bases unmatched. The germline gives CDR1 DFQATT, CDR2 SNEGSKA (reference sequence). CDR3 protein: CSASDWTSSYEQYF. The CDR3 DNA sequence: TGCAGTGCTAGTGATTGGACTAGCTCCTACGAGCAGTACTTC.

The rearrangement uses TRBV7-9 and TRBJ1-4, with D tentatively TRBD1 (5 bases). Trimming left V 1 base short and J 5 bases short, with 14 bases between. CDR1 is SEHNR and CDR2 is FQNEAQ in the germline V gene (reference sequence). The CDR3 extends over 16 amino acids. The CDR3 reads CASSLEVGGANEKLFF. The CDR3, as DNA: TGTGCCAGCAGCTTAGAGGTTGGAGGGGCCAATGAAAAACTGTTTTTT.

The V gene is TRBV23-1, the J gene TRBJ1-2; D gene ambiguous. TRBV23-1 falls under the ORF class, with uncertain function. The CDR3 runs to 15 residues. The V and J ends lost 4 bases and 8 bases respectively, with 20 bases between them. As DNA, the CDR3 is TGCGCCAGCAGTCGTCGAAAGGGCCACCCATGGGGCTACACCTTC. Its protein product is CASSRRKGHPWGYTF.

The CDR3 loop is CATSDLGGTGAYNEQFF. As DNA, the CDR3 is TGTGCCACCAGTGACCTGGGGGGGACAGGGGCCTACAATGAGCAGTTCTTC. This chain joins TRBV24-1 and TRBJ2-1; 10 nucleotides match TRBD1. J gave up 2 bases and V 4 bases, and 7 bases lay outside the gene matches. The CDR3 totals 17 residues. Germline CDR1 KGHDR, CDR2 SFDVKD.

The chain recombines TRBV11-2 with TRBJ2-1, with TRBD1 matching over 7 bases. The CDR3 spans 17 residues. Trimming took 3 bases from V and 1 from J; bases not matched to a gene: 9. CDR1 SGHAT and CDR2 FQNNGV come from the germline V gene. The CDR3 DNA reads as TGTGCCAGCAGCTTGAGACAGGGCAGATCATCCTACAATGAGCAGTTCTTC. Residues: CASSLRQGRSSYNEQFF.

This chain uses TRBV9 with TRBJ2-2; no reliable D call. The germline V gene has CDR1 SGDLS and CDR2 YYNGEE. The CDR3 sequence is 14 residues long. Trimming pared 2 bases from V and 1 base from J, leaving 6 bases between. This chain's CDR3 is CASSVIGNTGELFF. DNA of the CDR3: TGTGCCAGCAGCGTTATCGGGAACACCGGGGAGCTGTTTTTT. Based on the CDR3 plus reference TRBV9 and TRBJ2-2, the full variable domain is DSGVTQTPKHLITATGQRVTLRCSPRSGDLSVYWYQQSLDQGLQFLIQYYNGEERAKGNILERFSAQQFPDLHSELNLSSLELGDSALYFCASSVIGNTGELFFGEGSRLTVL.